This record covers a single T cell receptor (beta chain). The antigen is undetermined. Germline loops: CDR1 DFQATT, CDR2 SNEGSKA (reference sequence). Trimming took 6 bases from V and 5 from J; bases not matched to a gene: 5. CDR3 length equals 13 residues. Sequencing of cultured CD4+ T cell DNA used the Oncomine TCR Beta short-read assay. TCRdb itself ran the PCR reads through MiXCR, one entry per CDR3 protein. The sample shows around 15,000 distinct CDR3 sequences, around 73% of them seen only once. Treatment: approximately nine-day PBMC culture with coronavirus spike peptide pools or control peptides (ViraFEST assay). This sample is part of a study of vaccination and CD4 T cells after COVID-19.

The chain joins TRBV20-1 to TRBJ1-5; 9 bases are a match to TRBD1. The sequenced sample was CD4+ T cells from blood, cultured in vitro. This sequence was found in a human donor who had recovered from COVID-19. CDR3 coding DNA: TGCAGTGCGGAACAGGGGGCCCATCAGCCCCAGCATTTT. Translation gives CSAEQGAHQPQHF.